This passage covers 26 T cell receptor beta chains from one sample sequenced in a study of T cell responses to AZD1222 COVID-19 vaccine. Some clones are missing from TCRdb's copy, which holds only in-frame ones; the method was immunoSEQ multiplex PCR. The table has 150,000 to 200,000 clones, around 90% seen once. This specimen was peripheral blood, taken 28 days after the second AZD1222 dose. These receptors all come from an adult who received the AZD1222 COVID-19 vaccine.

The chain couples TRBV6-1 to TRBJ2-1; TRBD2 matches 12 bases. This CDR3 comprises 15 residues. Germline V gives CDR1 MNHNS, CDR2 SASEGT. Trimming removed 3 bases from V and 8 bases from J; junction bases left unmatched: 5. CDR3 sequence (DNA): TGTGCCAGCAGTGAGATACTAGCGGGGGGCTATGAGCAGTTCTTC. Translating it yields CASSEILAGGYEQFF.

CDR3 in DNA: TGTGCCAGCAGCTTTGGTCAGGGAAGGGCGACCGGGGAGCTGTTTTTT. The encoded protein is CASSFGQGRATGELFF. The rearrangement joins TRBV11-2 to TRBJ2-2, with D tentatively TRBD1 (5 bases). Germline V gene sequence: CDR1 SGHAT, CDR2 FQNNGV. The CDR3 spans 16 residues. Trimming took 3 bases from V and 5 from J, leaving 16 bases between them.

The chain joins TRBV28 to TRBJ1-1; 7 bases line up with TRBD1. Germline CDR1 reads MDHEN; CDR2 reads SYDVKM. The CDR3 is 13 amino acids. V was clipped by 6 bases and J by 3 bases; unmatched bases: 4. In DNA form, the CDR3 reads TGTGCCAGCAGCACAGGGGTTTACACTGAAGCTTTCTTT. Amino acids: CASSTGVYTEAFF.

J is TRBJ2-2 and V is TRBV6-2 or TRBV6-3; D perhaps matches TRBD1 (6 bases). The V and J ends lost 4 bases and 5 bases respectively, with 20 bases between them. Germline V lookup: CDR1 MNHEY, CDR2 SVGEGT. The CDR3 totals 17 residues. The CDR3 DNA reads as TGTGCCAGCAGTTTTCCAGGGGTATCACGGGGTACCGGGGAGCTGTTTTTT. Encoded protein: CASSFPGVSRGTGELFF.

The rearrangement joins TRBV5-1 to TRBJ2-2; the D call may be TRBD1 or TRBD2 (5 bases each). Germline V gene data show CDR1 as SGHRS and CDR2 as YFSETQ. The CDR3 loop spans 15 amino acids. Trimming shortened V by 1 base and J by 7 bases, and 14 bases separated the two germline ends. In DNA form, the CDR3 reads TGCGCCAGCAGCTTGCCGGGGCGGTTTGGCGGGGAGCTGTTTTTT. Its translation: CASSLPGRFGGELFF.

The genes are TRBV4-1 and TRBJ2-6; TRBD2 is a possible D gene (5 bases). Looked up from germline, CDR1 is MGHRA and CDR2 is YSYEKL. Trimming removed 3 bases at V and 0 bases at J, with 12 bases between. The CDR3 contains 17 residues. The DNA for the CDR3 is TGCGCCAGCAGCCATAAACCCGGGGACTCTGGGGCCAACGTCCTGACTTTC. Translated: CASSHKPGDSGANVLTF.

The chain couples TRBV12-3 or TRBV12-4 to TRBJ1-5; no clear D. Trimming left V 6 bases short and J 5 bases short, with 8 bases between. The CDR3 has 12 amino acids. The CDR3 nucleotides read TGTGCCAGCAGCAGACTTTATCAGCCCCAGCATTTT. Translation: CASSRLYQPQHF.

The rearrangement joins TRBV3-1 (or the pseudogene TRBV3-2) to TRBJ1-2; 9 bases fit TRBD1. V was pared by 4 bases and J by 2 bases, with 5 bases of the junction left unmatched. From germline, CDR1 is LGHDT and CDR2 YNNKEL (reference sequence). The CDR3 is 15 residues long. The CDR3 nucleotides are TGTGCCAGCAGCCTGAGGACAGGGGCAAACTATGGCTACACCTTC. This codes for CASSLRTGANYGYTF.

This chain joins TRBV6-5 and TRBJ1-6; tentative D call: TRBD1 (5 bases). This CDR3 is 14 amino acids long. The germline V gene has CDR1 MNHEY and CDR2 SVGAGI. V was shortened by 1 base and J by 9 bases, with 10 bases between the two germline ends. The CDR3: CASSYFGAGSPLHF. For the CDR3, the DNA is TGTGCCAGCAGTTACTTTGGGGCTGGTTCACCCCTCCACTTT.

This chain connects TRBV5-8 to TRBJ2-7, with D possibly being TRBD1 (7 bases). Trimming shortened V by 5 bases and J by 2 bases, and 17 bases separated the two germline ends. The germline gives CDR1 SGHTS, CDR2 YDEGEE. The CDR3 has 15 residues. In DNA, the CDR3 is TGTGCCAGCAGTCCGGGGGACAGACCCCCCTACGAGCAGTACTTC. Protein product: CASSPGDRPPYEQYF.

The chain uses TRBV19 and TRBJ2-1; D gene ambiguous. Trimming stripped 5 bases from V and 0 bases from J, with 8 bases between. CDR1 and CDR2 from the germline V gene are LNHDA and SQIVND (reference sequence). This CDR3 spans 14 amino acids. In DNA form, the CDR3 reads TGTGCCAGTAGTTCTGATTTCTCCTACAATGAGCAGTTCTTC. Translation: CASSSDFSYNEQFF.

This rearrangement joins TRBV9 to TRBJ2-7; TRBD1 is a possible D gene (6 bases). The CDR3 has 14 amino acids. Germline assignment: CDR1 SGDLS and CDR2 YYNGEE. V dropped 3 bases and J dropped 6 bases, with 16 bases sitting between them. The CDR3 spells CASSAQGHGGEQYF. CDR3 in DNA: TGTGCCAGCAGCGCCCAGGGACATGGCGGCGAGCAGTACTTC.

CDR3 region: CASSLGTVSSYEQYF. In nucleotides, the CDR3 is TGTGCCAGCAGCTTAGGGACAGTATCTTCCTACGAGCAGTACTTC. This chain uses TRBV7-6 with TRBJ2-7; a possible D gene is TRBD1 (6 bases). The CDR3 totals 15 residues. Germline values: CDR1 SGHVS, CDR2 FNYEAQ. V lost 1 base to trimming and J lost 1 base, with 11 bases between them.

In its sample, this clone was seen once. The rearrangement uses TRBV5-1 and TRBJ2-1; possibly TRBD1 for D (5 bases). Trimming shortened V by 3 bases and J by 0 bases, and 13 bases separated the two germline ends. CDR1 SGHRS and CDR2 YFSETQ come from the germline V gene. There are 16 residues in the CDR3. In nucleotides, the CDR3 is TGCGCCAGCAGCTCGATCAAGCAGGGCTCCTACAATGAGCAGTTCTTC. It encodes CASSSIKQGSYNEQFF.

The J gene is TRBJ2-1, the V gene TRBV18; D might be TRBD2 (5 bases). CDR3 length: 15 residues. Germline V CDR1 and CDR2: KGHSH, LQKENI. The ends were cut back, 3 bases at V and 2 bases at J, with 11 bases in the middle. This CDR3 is CASSPPSGTYNEQFF. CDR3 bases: TGTGCCAGCTCACCCCCCAGCGGCACCTACAATGAGCAGTTCTTC. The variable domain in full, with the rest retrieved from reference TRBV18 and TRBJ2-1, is NAGVMQNPRHLVRRRGQEARLRCSPMKGHSHVYWYRQLPEEGLKFMVYLQKENIIDESGMPKERFSAEFPKEGPSILRIQQVVRGDSAAYFCASSPPSGTYNEQFFGPGTRLTVL.

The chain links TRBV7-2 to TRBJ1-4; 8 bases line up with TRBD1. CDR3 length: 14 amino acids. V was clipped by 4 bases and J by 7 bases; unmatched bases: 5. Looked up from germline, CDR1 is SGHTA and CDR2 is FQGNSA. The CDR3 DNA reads TGTGCCAGCAGCTACGACAGGGGAAGTGAAAAACTGTTTTTT. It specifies CASSYDRGSEKLFF.

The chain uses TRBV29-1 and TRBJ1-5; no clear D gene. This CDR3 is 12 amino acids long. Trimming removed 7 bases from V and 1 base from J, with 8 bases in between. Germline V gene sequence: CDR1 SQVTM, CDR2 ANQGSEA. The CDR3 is CSGGDSNQPQHF. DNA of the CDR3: TGCAGCGGGGGAGACAGCAATCAGCCCCAGCATTTT.

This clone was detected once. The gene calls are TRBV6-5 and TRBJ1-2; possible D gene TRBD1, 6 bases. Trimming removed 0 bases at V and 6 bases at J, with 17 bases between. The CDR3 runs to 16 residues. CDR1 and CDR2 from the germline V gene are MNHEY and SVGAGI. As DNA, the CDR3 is TGTGCCAGCAGTTACTCTGTGGCAGGGGAAAGGAATGGCTACACCTTC. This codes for CASSYSVAGERNGYTF.

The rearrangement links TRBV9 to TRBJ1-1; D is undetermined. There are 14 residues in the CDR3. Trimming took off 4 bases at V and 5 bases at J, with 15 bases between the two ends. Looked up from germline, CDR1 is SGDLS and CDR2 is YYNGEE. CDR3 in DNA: TGTGCCAGCAGCTCCCGCGGTACGGGGACTGAAGCTTTCTTT. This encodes CASSSRGTGTEAFF.

The CDR3 loop reads CASSLEDSPLHF. For the CDR3, the DNA is TGTGCCAGCAGCTTAGAAGATTCACCCCTCCACTTT. The chain carries TRBV7-9 and TRBJ1-6; D ambiguous. In germline, CDR1 is SEHNR, CDR2 FQNEAQ (reference sequence). Trimming removed 1 base from V and 8 bases from J, with 3 bases in between. This CDR3 comprises 12 residues.

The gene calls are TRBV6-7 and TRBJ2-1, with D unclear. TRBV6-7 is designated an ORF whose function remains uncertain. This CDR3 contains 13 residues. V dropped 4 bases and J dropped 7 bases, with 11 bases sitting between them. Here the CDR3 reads CASSSQSPNEQFF. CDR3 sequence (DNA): TGTGCCAGCAGTTCGCAGTCCCCAAATGAGCAGTTCTTC.

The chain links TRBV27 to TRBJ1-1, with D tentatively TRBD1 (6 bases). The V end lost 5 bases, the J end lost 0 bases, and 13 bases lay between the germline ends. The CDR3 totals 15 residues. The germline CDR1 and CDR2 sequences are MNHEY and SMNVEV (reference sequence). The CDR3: CASSRTVRMNTEAFF. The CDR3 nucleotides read TGTGCCAGCAGTAGGACAGTTCGAATGAACACTGAAGCTTTCTTT.

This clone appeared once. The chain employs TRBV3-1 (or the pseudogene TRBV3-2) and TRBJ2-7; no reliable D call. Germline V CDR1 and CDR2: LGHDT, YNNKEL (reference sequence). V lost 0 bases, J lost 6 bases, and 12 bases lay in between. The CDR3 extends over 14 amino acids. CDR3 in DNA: TGTGCCAGCAGCCAAGACGGTTTCTCGGCCGAGCAGTACTTC. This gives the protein CASSQDGFSAEQYF.

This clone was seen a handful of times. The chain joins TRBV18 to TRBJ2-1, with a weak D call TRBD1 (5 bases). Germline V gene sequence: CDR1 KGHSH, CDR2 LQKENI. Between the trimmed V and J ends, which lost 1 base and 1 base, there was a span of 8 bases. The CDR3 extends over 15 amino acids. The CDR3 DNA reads TGTGCCAGCTCACCACGTCAGGGATCCTACAATGAGCAGTTCTTC. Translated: CASSPRQGSYNEQFF.

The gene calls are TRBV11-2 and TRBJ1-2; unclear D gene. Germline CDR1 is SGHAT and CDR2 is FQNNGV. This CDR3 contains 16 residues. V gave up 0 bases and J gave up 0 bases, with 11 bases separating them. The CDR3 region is CASSLEVGRTNYGYTF. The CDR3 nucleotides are TGTGCCAGCAGCTTAGAAGTGGGCAGGACTAACTATGGCTACACCTTC.

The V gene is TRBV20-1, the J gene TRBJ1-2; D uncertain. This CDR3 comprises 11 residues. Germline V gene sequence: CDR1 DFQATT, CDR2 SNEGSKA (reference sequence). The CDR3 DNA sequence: TGCAGCTCTTCCTCCAGGCATGGCTACACCTTC. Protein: CSSSSRHGYTF.